This T cell receptor (beta chain) was sequenced for a study of cytomegalovirus exposure and HLA in healthy donors. At the level of the study: Approximately 80 million unique TCRs, all from HLA-typed donors, were included in an early release of the data.

About this clone: The sample has other DNA sequences that encode this CDR3 too.

The PCR used 60 Vbeta and 13 Jbeta primers. Sequenced by immunoSEQ multiplex PCR; TCRdb stores in-frame clones only, minus some. The data contain 170,000 or so clones, around 80% of them singletons. The sequenced sample was PBMCs. The clonotype comes from a male donor in good health and CMV-seropositive.

The CDR3 region is CASSLAGGQLYTIYF. The CDR3 DNA reads TGTGCCAGCAGCTTGGCAGGGGGTCAGCTCTACACCATATATTTT. This rearrangement joins TRBV5-6 to TRBJ1-3; TRBD1 matches at 7 bases. The V gene's germline CDR1 is SGHDT and CDR2 YYEEEE. Germline trimming cut 0 bases from V and 8 bases from J; bases unmatched to any gene: 8. The CDR3 runs 15 residues.